This entry concerns a single T cell receptor (beta chain). Its target is not known. The data stem from a study of lymphopenia after photon versus proton radiotherapy. Study outcomes and limitations: Post-nadir TCR diversity decline inversely tracked overall survival among those who died. Under photons, naive T cells and diversity fell while effector/memory populations rose. Authors raise, but do not show, better survival with proton therapy.

There are 14 residues in the CDR3. Deletions cut 0 bases from V and 4 bases from J, with 10 bases between. From germline, CDR1 is LNHNV and CDR2 YYDKDF (reference sequence). This table comes from immunoSEQ multiplex PCR, and its TCRdb copy is limited to in-frame clones, with some not included. The sample shows tens of thousands of clones, roughly 80% of them seen only once. The chain carries TRBV15 and TRBJ2-7; D uncertain. The sample was peripheral blood, taken from a patient treated with proton-based radiotherapy. The sequence came from a man aged 60 to 75 with pancreatic cancer. CDR3 coding DNA: TGTGCCACCAGCAGAGATTATCGACCTTACGAGCAGTACTTC. Amino acid sequence: CATSRDYRPYEQYF. Supplemented by reference TRBV15 and TRBJ2-7, the full variable domain reads DAMVIQNPRYQVTQFGKPVTLSCSQTLNHNVMYWYQQKSSQAPKLLFHYYDKDFNNEADTPDNFQSRRPNTSFCFLDIRSPGLGDTAMYLCATSRDYRPYEQYFGPGTRLTVT.